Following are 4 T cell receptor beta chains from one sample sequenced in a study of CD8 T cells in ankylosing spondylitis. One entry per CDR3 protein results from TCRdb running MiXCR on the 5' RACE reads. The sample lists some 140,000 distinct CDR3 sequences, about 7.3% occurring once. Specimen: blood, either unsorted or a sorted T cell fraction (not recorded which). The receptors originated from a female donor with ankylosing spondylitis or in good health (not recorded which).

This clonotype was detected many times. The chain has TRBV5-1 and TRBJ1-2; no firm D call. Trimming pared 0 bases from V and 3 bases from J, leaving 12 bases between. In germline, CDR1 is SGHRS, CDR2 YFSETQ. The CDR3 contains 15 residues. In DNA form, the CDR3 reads TGCGCCAGCAGCTTGGGATCAGGATGGGACTATGGCTACACCTTC. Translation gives CASSLGSGWDYGYTF.

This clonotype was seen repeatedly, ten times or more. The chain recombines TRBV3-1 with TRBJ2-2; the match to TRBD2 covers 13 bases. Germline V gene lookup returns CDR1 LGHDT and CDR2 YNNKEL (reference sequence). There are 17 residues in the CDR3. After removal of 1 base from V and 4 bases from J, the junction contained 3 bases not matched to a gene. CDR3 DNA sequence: TGTGCCAGCAGCCAAGTGACTAGCGGGGGGTCCACCGGGGAGCTGTTTTTT. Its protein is CASSQVTSGGSTGELFF.

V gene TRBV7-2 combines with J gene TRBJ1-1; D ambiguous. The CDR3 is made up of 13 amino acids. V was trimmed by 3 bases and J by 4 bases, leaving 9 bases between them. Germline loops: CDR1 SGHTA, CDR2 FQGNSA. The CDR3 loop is CASSFSGVTEAFF. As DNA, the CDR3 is TGTGCCAGCAGCTTCTCAGGAGTCACTGAAGCTTTCTTT.

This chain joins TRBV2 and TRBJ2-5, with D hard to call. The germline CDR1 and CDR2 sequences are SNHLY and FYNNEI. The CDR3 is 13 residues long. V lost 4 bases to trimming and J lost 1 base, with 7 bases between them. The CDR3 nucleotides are TGTGCCAGCAGTGCCCCCTTCCAAGAGACCCAGTACTTC. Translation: CASSAPFQETQYF.